The T cell receptor (beta chain) described here comes from a study of blood T cells in healthy people across ages (dated by TCRdb to the mid-2010s). Turning to the overall study: In model experiments, template switching captured roughly one uniquely barcoded TCR beta cDNA molecule for every two T cells. Four age groups were formed from the donors: young (average 16 years), middle-aged (approximately 39), aged (roughly 58) and long-lived (roughly 81). The study measured age-related changes in TCR beta repertoire diversity using deep sequencing normalized with unique cDNA molecular identifiers. Two additional independent replicas of 1 million unique cDNA reads from the same blood draw were analyzed for two donors (one aged 18 to 30 and one aged 80 or older). To avoid experimental bias, donors of different ages were randomly spread across the sequencing lanes.

As regards this clonotype: The antigen this receptor binds is unknown. The record has no base qualities; no much larger clone is one base away.

Systemically healthy Caucasian individuals from Russia, 39 in total and aged about 6 to 100 years, were included as donors. Roughly 9 milliliters of peripheral blood were drawn from each donor into EDTA-treated Vacutainer tubes. Ficoll-Paque density-gradient centrifugation was used to isolate PBMCs, with at least 7 million per sample. Trizol reagent was used to extract total RNA from PBMCs, with at least 5 micrograms per sample. The percentages of naive CD45RAhigh/CD27high T cells were determined by flow cytometry on a PBMC aliquot from every donor. Including cysteine and phenylalanine, the CDR3 has 15 amino acids. Left in the record is the CDR3 DNA by itself, 45 bases read in frame from the first base. Deletion took 0 bases off V and 9 bases off J, with a span of 15 bases between the germline ends. The germline V gene provides CDR1 LGHNA and CDR2 YNFKEQ. Library preparation was by 5' RACE. The sequencer was an Illumina HiSeq 2500. A second PCR of roughly 6 to 11 cycles was performed with a sample-barcoded 5' primer and a J-beta primer mix. Each TCR beta cDNA molecule received a unique molecular identifier from a template-switch 5' adaptor carrying 12 random nucleotides. At least 2.5 million CDR3-containing paired-end reads were obtained from each sample. The Mint cDNA synthesis kit, primed by a TRBC-specific oligonucleotide, was used to synthesize first-strand cDNA from all RNA. Following uracil-DNA glycosylase treatment, all cDNA underwent a first 18-cycle PCR with the universal primers M1SS and BC2_uni_R. The published analysis was carried out like this. Normalization of each sample was performed by random selection of 1 million high-quality reads, each carrying a distinct molecular identifier. Instead of being binned into consensus sequences, reads that shared molecular identifiers were thrown out. CDR3 identification, clonotype clustering and error correction used MiTCR with a Q25 quality threshold and the strictest error-elimination algorithm. A nonparametric unseen species model using Euler transformation provided a lower-bound estimate of total TCR beta diversity. TCRdb handled the public reads itself, with Q25 trimming in fastp and clone calling in MiXCR, and kept productive beta chains. Here each entry gathers all rows of one CDR3 protein and keeps the most common genes and DNA. For this entry, the V and J calls and clone size follow TCRdb and not the study's own pipeline. This sample is represented by approximately 800,000 distinct CDR3 sequences; about three fifths of them were singletons. Of the sample, 22% falls within the top ten clones.

General study outcomes and caveats: Because profiling used bulk unsorted PBMCs, naive and antigen-experienced compartments could not be compared conclusively. The CMV infection status of donors was not known, potentially confounding age-related changes in expanded clonotypes. The percentage of naive T cells measured by flow cytometry correlated strongly with observed TCR beta diversity. Compared with the aged group, the long-lived group had more naive CD4+ T cells, fewer expanded clones and increased TCR diversity, a pattern suggesting age selection. Estimates of total diversity based on one million sequenced T cells were regarded as lower bounds and as underestimates. As age increased, observed TCR beta diversity per million T cells dropped in a roughly linear way, and a significant reduction was already evident by age 40.

Here the chain combines TRBV4-2 and TRBJ2-1; perhaps TRBD2 is the D gene, with 6 bases matching. The sample consisted of blood. The receptor comes from a man younger than 45 in good health. This receptor has the CDR3 CASSQEFRGLREQFF. DNA sequence: TGTGCCAGCAGCCAAGAATTCCGGGGGTTGCGTGAGCAGTTCTTC.